The source of this TCR beta chain is a study of shared clonotypes between healthy human individuals. The deep-level immunoSEQ assay was used. Replicate PCRs run on unsorted PBMC used roughly 270 ng DNA, which was around 30,000 T cell genomes. Sequencing of unsorted PBMC DNA was carried out using ten immunoSEQ deep assay plates. The data were produced by immunoSEQ multiplex PCR, yet TCRdb's version contains in-frame clones alone and is incomplete. This sample has 490,000 or so clones, with about 80% found just once. The CDR3 sequence is 13 residues long. The V end was cut by 8 bases, the J end by 0 bases, with 8 bases between. CDR1 MDHEN and CDR2 SYDVKM come from the germline V gene. This clone was seen repeatedly, ten times or more.

The chain has TRBV28 and TRBJ1-3, with no clear D. This TCR was sampled from a woman aged 40 to 50 in good health. Some clones in this sample may be carry-over from other donors' samples. Sequenced input: PBMCs. DNA for the CDR3: TGTGCCAGCTGTGACACCTCTGGAAACACCATATATTTT. Translated: CASCDTSGNTIYF.